This T cell receptor (beta chain) derives from a study of cytomegalovirus exposure and HLA in healthy donors. The sample holds a few counts of this clone. Antigen: not known. General study findings and limits: Earlier analysis found most TCR beta V segments productive about 90% or about 30% of the time. Most subjects had HLA-A and HLA-B alleles reportedly predicted accurately by TCR beta sequences.

The CDR3 runs to 15 residues. Trimming took 3 bases from V and 7 from J, leaving 17 bases between them. Germline V gives CDR1 SGDLS, CDR2 YYNGEE. The PCR used 60 Vbeta and 13 Jbeta primers. Produced via immunoSEQ multiplex PCR; TCRdb's table is partial and in-frame only. Seen here are some 110,000 clones, around two thirds observed once, and the top ten hold 8% to 9.5%. V usage is TRBV9 and J usage is TRBJ2-1; D perhaps matches TRBD2 (6 bases). Input material: PBMCs. This sequence originates from a woman aged 40 to 55 in good health and CMV-seropositive. The CDR3 spells CASSALADLRNEQFF. DNA of the CDR3: TGTGCCAGCAGCGCCTTAGCGGATCTAAGGAATGAGCAGTTCTTC.